What follows is one T cell receptor (beta chain) and its context. Its target is unknown. This record belongs to a study of neurological immune-mediated disorders. Findings and caveats of the study: CDR3 amino acid sequences of expanded clones were not shared across subjects, a result suggesting private repertoires in all groups.

This sample's time point: longitudinal time-point 3. Source material was 2 million unsorted PBMCs, stored at -80 °C in RNAlater. Synthesis of cDNA was carried out by template-switch 5'RACE. The reaction used 10-nucleotide random UMIs. Over 200 million TCR-beta sequences, together covering 15-18 subjects, were produced by every individual sequencing run that was carried out. MiXCR, run by TCRdb on the 5' RACE reads, gives a single entry per CDR3 protein. Of approximately 58,000 distinct CDR3 sequences detected, 6.5% to 8.5% appear once; the ten largest clones hold 1.5% to 2%. Sequencing used PBMCs. The source of this sequence is a woman aged 40 to 50 in good health.

In DNA form, the CDR3 reads TGTGCCAGTAGTCCCCCGGACAGGGGTAAGTCGGAGCCCCAGCATTTT. This gives the protein CASSPPDRGKSEPQHF. The rearrangement joins TRBV19 to TRBJ1-5; 9 positions agree with TRBD1. J lost 8 bases, V lost 5 bases, and 13 bases had no gene match. The CDR3 totals 16 residues. The germline V gene encodes CDR1 LNHDA and CDR2 SQIVND (reference sequence).